This TCR beta chain emerged from a study of regulatory T cells in long-lasting Graves disease (TCRdb year 2021). For the wider study: Antithyroid drugs had been taken for less than 3 months by newly diagnosed Graves' disease patients. Peripheral blood TCR sequencing and RNA sequencing compared persistent Graves' disease patients with newly diagnosed Graves' disease patients. The study was conducted in China and was registered as a clinical trial. A total of 33 samples were covered by TCR sequencing, comprising around 13 persistent and around 20 newly diagnosed Graves' disease patients.

On the study overall, not on this receptor specifically: Only peripheral blood was studied, because thyroid tissue, the primary lesion, was inaccessible. Persistent patients shared more public clonotypes among themselves (under 3,000) than newly diagnosed patients did (more than 850). Sequencing and analysis were limited to the TCR beta chain. Compared with newly diagnosed patients, persistent Graves' disease patients had lower TCR Shannon entropy and fewer highly expanded clones, which suggests clonal expansion. Persistent disease showed preferential use of TRBV28, TRBJ1-2 and TRBJ2-5, whereas newly diagnosed disease favored TRBV20-1 and TRBJ2-1. The authors noted that the small sample size was a limitation that may lower accuracy.

The library relied on multiplex PCR. The sequencer listed for this sample is Illumina HiSeq 4000. To build TCR beta libraries, CDR3 regions were amplified by Arm-PCR using iRepertoire HTBI primers. PCR products were gel purified before sequencing. The source study handled its data this way. Gene usage analysis of CDR3 amino acid clonotypes relied on the 60 to 65 TRBV and about 13 TRBJ segments identified across samples. COPE and FqMerger were used to merge filtered high-quality paired reads into contigs. BLAST was used to align contigs to the IMGT TRBV, TRBD and TRBJ reference genes, and CDR3 was defined following IMGT. Clonotypes above 0.1% frequency were classified as highly expanded clones. Shannon entropy served as the measure of repertoire diversity, while the Gini coefficient captured V-J evenness. A clonotype was considered public if more than one individual shared it. TCRdb trimmed public reads at Q25 via fastp, called clones via MiXCR and kept in-frame beta chains. When rows share a CDR3 protein, they turn into one entry using the most common DNA and genes. TCRdb's processing, not the authors', yielded these V and J calls. The sample profile shows approximately 400,000 distinct CDR3 sequences; roughly 10% of them were found once. The top ten clones comprise about 19% of the sample.

CDR3 length: 18 amino acids, cysteine to phenylalanine. Of the read, only the CDR3 DNA is kept; its 54 bases are in frame from base 1. Reading the germline V gene gives CDR1 SGHVS and CDR2 FQNEAQ. Trimming accounts for 0 bases at V and 4 bases at J, while the number of junction bases matched to no gene is 8. As to this clonotype: There is no known antigen for this receptor. The input lacks base qualities; no much larger clone sits a single base away.

The meaning of the sample's time point label: newly diagnosed GD, antithyroid drugs for less than 3 months. RNA was extracted from PBMCs in TRIzol for both TCR sequencing and RNA sequencing. The diagnosis of Graves' disease followed American Thyroid Association guidelines. Recruitment of patients was carried out at an endocrinology department in Xi'an, China. Each patient gave 9 to 10 milliliters of peripheral blood, collected in an EDTA anticoagulant tube. Ficoll Paque Plus density gradient separation was used to isolate PBMCs, and no further T cell sorting was performed. An Agilent 2100 Bioanalyzer and agarose gel were used to check RNA quality, and a NanoDrop 2000 was used to measure RNA concentration. This sample also belongs to another study, concerning T cells in Graves' hyperthyroidism and ophthalmopathy. As that second paper reports: Graves' hyperthyroidism was defined as stable when no progression to ophthalmopathy occurred over 18 months of follow-up. Hyperthyroidism patients were newly diagnosed, with disease duration under 2 months, and aged 18 to 65 years. Exclusion was applied to patients with uncontrolled infections, other autoimmune diseases, pregnancy or lactation. Clinical symptoms, serum thyroxine and TRAb, thyroid ultrasound, and orbital computed tomography formed the basis for the diagnoses. A first-round RT-PCR of the TCR CDR3 used the HTBI primer set with the Qiagen OneStep RT-PCR kit. Blood samples also contained most of the expanded thyroid clonotypes (frequency above 0.001), which suggests that blood repertoires may reflect thyroid immune responses. A model built on a 13 V-J signature distinguished ophthalmopathy from stable hyperthyroidism, reaching roughly 88% sensitivity and 81.08% specificity in cross-validation and 80%/75% in testing. In validation, the model predicted progression to ophthalmopathy with approximately 71% sensitivity and around 72% specificity, a median of approximately 6.5 months before onset. To identify TCR V-J signatures that set the groups apart, the researchers used a discovery cohort of more than 95 patients, made up of 43 with Graves' ophthalmopathy and 55 to 65 with stable Graves' hyperthyroidism. An independent validation cohort of about 20 hyperthyroidism patients and about 15 patients who later progressed to ophthalmopathy tested prospective prediction of ophthalmopathy. The approximately 95 discovery patients were divided at random into training and test sets in a 7:3 ratio. In roughly six Graves' hyperthyroidism patients, the study also compared T-cell repertoires from thyroid tissue with T-cell repertoires from blood. Following sampling, methimazole starting at 30 mg daily was given to hyperthyroidism patients, and high-dose intravenous methylprednisolone was given to ophthalmopathy patients. The libraries were constructed in a second round of multiplex PCR and then size-selected and purified. The libraries were sequenced on an Illumina HiSeq2000 using paired-end 100 bp reads. SOAPnuke was used to process the raw data, throwing out any read that contained adapters or uncalled bases, had a mean Phred below 15, or lacked an exact constant-primer or identifier match. COPE v1.2.5 was used to merge high-quality paired reads, and clonotypes were defined as unique nucleotide sequences. MiTCR v1.1 was used to align the clonotypes against IMGT TRBV, TRBD and TRBJ reference segments. The analysis was restricted to V-J combinations with a frequency above 0.0001, which together covered just over 98% of the repertoires. The TCS score was defined as F50 (clonal expansion) divided by E x V (chaos), with BLOSUM62-based TCRdist calculated between CDR3 peptides within each V-J. Welch's t-statistics and random forest reduced 500 to 650 V-J features to 13, which were used in a naive Bayes classifier (R e1071). Sample size was not statistically predetermined, and investigators were not blinded to group allocation. TCR Vbeta CDR3 sequencing of approximately 140 peripheral blood samples (over 40 ophthalmopathy, 70 to 85 hyperthyroidism and some 17 progressor patients) is reported in the paper.

The sample was peripheral blood mononuclear cells (PBMCs), taken at new diagnosis, from a patient treated with antithyroid drugs. This TCR was sampled from a woman under 30 with Graves disease. Donor details come from another sample of the same person, matched by shared clones. The rearranged segments are TRBV7-8 and TRBJ2-2; 10 middle bases align to TRBD2. The DNA reads TGTGCCAGCAGCTTAGCCCCGAAGAGCGGGGGGGCCACCGGGGAGCTGTTTTTT. Protein translation: CASSLAPKSGGATGELFF. This CDR3, with the reference TRBV7-8 and TRBJ2-2 proteins standing in past its ends, gives the full variable domain GAGVSQSPRYKVAKRGQDVALRCDPISGHVSLFWYQQALGQGPEFLTYFQNEAQLDKSGLPSDRFFAERPEGSVSTLKIQRTQQEDSAVYLCASSLAPKSGGATGELFFGEGSRLTVL.